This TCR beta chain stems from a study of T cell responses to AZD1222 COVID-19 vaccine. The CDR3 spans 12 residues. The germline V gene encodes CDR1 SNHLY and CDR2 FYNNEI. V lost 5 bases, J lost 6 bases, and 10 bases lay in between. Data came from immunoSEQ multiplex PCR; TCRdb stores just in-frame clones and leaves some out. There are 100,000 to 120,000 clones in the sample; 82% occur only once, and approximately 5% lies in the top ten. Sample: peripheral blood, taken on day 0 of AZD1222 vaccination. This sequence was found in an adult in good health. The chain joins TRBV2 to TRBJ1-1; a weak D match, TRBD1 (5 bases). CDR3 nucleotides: TGTGCCAGCAGTTCGACAGCCCCTGAAGCTTTCTTT. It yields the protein CASSSTAPEAFF.